Below are 22 T cell receptor beta chains sequenced from a single sample in a study of blood T cell repertoires in COVID-19. The data were produced by immunoSEQ multiplex PCR, yet TCRdb's version contains in-frame clones alone and is incomplete. This sample yields some 240,000 clones, of which 80% to 85% are seen a single time; 3.4% belongs to the top ten. Sample: PBMCs or T cells enriched from blood (not recorded which). These receptors originate from a man aged 50 to 60 who had recovered from COVID-19.

The chain combines TRBV18 with TRBJ1-3; TRBD1 matches at 7 bases. CDR1 KGHSH and CDR2 LQKENI come from the germline V gene. The length of the CDR3 is 21 residues. With 1 base clipped from V and 0 bases from J, the junction kept 18 bases outside the gene matches. DNA of the CDR3: TGTGCCAGCTCACCACTTACCGGGACAGTTCTCAGTATTAGCTCTGGAAACACCATATATTTT. Translated: CASSPLTGTVLSISSGNTIYF.

Comment on this clone: This sample also contains other DNA sequences that code for the same CDR3. The rearrangement uses TRBV6-5 and TRBJ1-5, with TRBD1 as a possible D gene (6 bases). From germline, CDR1 is MNHEY and CDR2 SVGAGI. V was shortened by 6 bases and J by 6 bases, with 9 bases between the two germline ends. The CDR3 runs 12 residues. CDR3 DNA: TGTGCCAGCAGACAGGGAAGTCAGCCCCAGCATTTT. This codes for CASRQGSQPQHF.

The chain has TRBV5-4 and TRBJ2-2; 13 positions match TRBD2. Trimming at V came to 4 bases and at J to 0 bases, leaving 12 bases not matched to a gene. CDR1 is SGHNT and CDR2 is YYREEE in the germline V gene (reference sequence). The CDR3 contains 20 residues. CDR3 sequence reads: CASSPRLAGGPTSNTGELFF. The CDR3 bases are TGTGCCAGCAGCCCTAGACTAGCGGGAGGCCCTACGTCGAACACCGGGGAGCTGTTTTTT.

This chain connects TRBV19 to TRBJ2-2; 8 nucleotides line up with TRBD1. The CDR3 spans 15 residues. Per germline, CDR1 LNHDA and CDR2 SQIVND (reference sequence). Losses at the gene ends were 6 bases for V and 2 bases for J; bases not matched to a gene: 5. The CDR3, as DNA: TGTGCCAGTAGGAAGGACAGGGTAAACACCGGGGAGCTGTTTTTT. Its protein is CASRKDRVNTGELFF.

The chain combines TRBV7-2 with TRBJ2-3; 7 nucleotides agree with TRBD2. CDR1 and CDR2 (germline): SGHTA, FQGNSA. CDR3 size: 15 residues. The V and J ends lost 5 bases and 6 bases, in that order; junction bases with no gene match: 11. The CDR3 protein is CASSPRLTSSDTQYF. CDR3 coding DNA: TGTGCCAGCAGCCCCCGCTTGACTAGCTCGGATACGCAGTATTTT. The variable domain in full, with the rest retrieved from reference TRBV7-2 and TRBJ2-3, is GAGVSQSPSNKVTEKGKDVELRCDPISGHTALYWYRQSLGQGLEFLIYFQGNSAPDKSGLPSDRFSAERTGGSVSTLTIQRTQQEDSAVYLCASSPRLTSSDTQYFGPGTRLTVL.

This clone was seen only a few times. DNA of the CDR3: TGCGCCAGCAGCCAAGACCCCCCGGGGACTAGCGGGGGGGCTTTCTCCTACGAGCAGTACTTC. This translates into CASSQDPPGTSGGAFSYEQYF. The J gene is TRBJ2-7, the V gene TRBV4-1; 16 bases are a match to TRBD2. CDR3 length equals 21 residues. The junction had 11 bases not matched to a gene; V was cut back by 0 bases and J by 0 bases. CDR1 and CDR2 from the germline V gene are MGHRA and YSYEKL.

This rearrangement joins TRBV29-1 to TRBJ2-7, with TRBD1 matching over 9 bases. The CDR3 totals 15 residues. CDR1 is SQVTM, CDR2 ANQGSEA, per germline. V dropped 5 bases and J dropped 7; count of bases not matched to a gene: 15. CDR3 in amino acids: CSVSRTGQGFWEQYF. In DNA form, the CDR3 reads TGCAGCGTTTCTAGGACGGGACAGGGTTTTTGGGAGCAGTACTTC.

The rearrangement joins TRBV29-1 to TRBJ2-7; 9 bases are a match to TRBD1. With 4 bases clipped from V and 9 bases from J, the junction kept 19 bases outside the gene matches. The length of the CDR3 is 16 residues. The germline V gene has CDR1 SQVTM and CDR2 ANQGSEA. Written as DNA, the CDR3 is TGCAGCGTTGTCCCTCGTCGGACAGGGGTACCTAGCGCGCAGTACTTC. Amino acids: CSVVPRRTGVPSAQYF.

The V and J genes are TRBV14 and TRBJ1-6; D might be TRBD1 (5 bases). CDR1 SGHDN and CDR2 FVKESK come from the germline V gene. Trimming left V 1 base short and J 18 bases short, with 16 bases between. This CDR3 comprises 13 residues. CDR3 sequence: CASSQAPGLGCHF. The DNA of the CDR3 is TGTGCCAGCAGCCAAGCCCCGGGACTTGGATGCCACTTT.

There are a few counts of this clone. V gene TRBV7-8 combines with J gene TRBJ1-1, with TRBD1 as a possible D gene (5 bases). V lost 4 bases and J lost 0, with 15 bases in between. The CDR3 extends over 16 amino acids. Germline V gene sequence: CDR1 SGHVS, CDR2 FQNEAQ. The CDR3 is CASSSSGAGMNTEAFF. The CDR3 bases are TGTGCCAGCAGCTCCAGCGGGGCGGGGATGAACACTGAAGCTTTCTTT.

J is TRBJ2-7 and V is TRBV6-2 or TRBV6-3, with 15 bases lining up with TRBD2. Germline CDR1 is MNHEY and CDR2 is SVGEGT. CDR3 length equals 16 residues. V shed 6 bases, J shed 7 bases, and the junction held 10 bases outside the gene matches. The CDR3 bases are TGTGCCAGCAGCCCAGGACTAGCGGGAGGGCCCAAAGAGCAGTACTTC. Translated, it gives CASSPGLAGGPKEQYF.

V usage is TRBV14 and J usage is TRBJ2-3; tentative D call: TRBD1 (6 bases). This CDR3 comprises 13 residues. Per germline, CDR1 SGHDN and CDR2 FVKESK. With 4 bases removed from V and 13 bases from J, the gap between germline ends came to 18 bases. The CDR3: CASSPTGSRFEYF. In DNA, the CDR3 is TGTGCCAGCAGCCCGACAGGTTCAAGGTTCGAGTATTTT.

The rearrangement uses TRBV9 and TRBJ2-7, with TRBD1 matching over 11 bases. The germline V gene has CDR1 SGDLS and CDR2 YYNGEE. This CDR3 is 15 amino acids long. V lost 3 bases and J lost 4; bases outside the gene matches: 6. In DNA, the CDR3 is TGTGCCAGCAGCGCCGGGGACAGGGGGTCTTACGAGCAGTACTTC. It yields the protein CASSAGDRGSYEQYF. Together with reference TRBV9 and TRBJ2-7, the CDR3 gives the full variable domain: DSGVTQTPKHLITATGQRVTLRCSPRSGDLSVYWYQQSLDQGLQFLIQYYNGEERAKGNILERFSAQQFPDLHSELNLSSLELGDSALYFCASSAGDRGSYEQYFGPGTRLTVT.

The chain recombines TRBV7-8 with TRBJ1-1; D may be TRBD1 (5 bases). Germline V CDR1 and CDR2: SGHVS, FQNEAQ. CDR3 length: 14 amino acids. Between the trimmed V and J ends, which lost 10 bases and 1 base, there was a span of 16 bases. The CDR3 region is CATLFTGSNTEAFF. The CDR3 region has the DNA TGTGCCACCCTTTTCACAGGTTCGAACACTGAAGCTTTCTTT.

This chain connects TRBV10-3 to TRBJ2-7, with 11 bases aligning to TRBD1. The junction had 8 bases not matched to a gene; V was cut back by 0 bases and J by 7 bases. Germline V lookup: CDR1 ENHRY, CDR2 SYGVKD. The CDR3 runs 16 residues. The CDR3 region is CAISESRGQGASEQYF. The CDR3, as DNA: TGTGCCATCAGTGAGTCGAGAGGACAGGGGGCGTCAGAGCAGTACTTC.

The gene calls are TRBV7-2 and TRBJ2-7; D may be TRBD1 (6 bases). The CDR3 has 13 amino acids. Germline loops: CDR1 SGHTA, CDR2 FQGNSA. V lost 2 bases and J 3 bases, leaving 8 bases between the germline ends. The CDR3 bases are TGTGCCAGCAGCTTATCAGGGGACTACGAGCAGTACTTC. This sequence encodes CASSLSGDYEQYF.

In this sample, this clone turned up once. CDR3 sequence reads: CASSFQNTEAFF. The CDR3 DNA is TGTGCCAGCAGCTTTCAGAACACTGAAGCTTTCTTT. The chain joins TRBV11-2 to TRBJ1-1; no definite D call. The CDR3 has 12 residues. The germline V gene has CDR1 SGHAT and CDR2 FQNNGV. V was clipped by 3 bases and J by 1 base, with 3 bases between them. The variable domain in full, with the rest retrieved from reference TRBV11-2 and TRBJ1-1, is EAGVAQSPRYKIIEKRQSVAFWCNPISGHATLYWYQQILGQGPKLLIQFQNNGVVDDSQLPKDRFSAERLKGVDSTLKIQPAKLEDSAVYLCASSFQNTEAFFGQGTRLTVV.

The chain links TRBV5-1 to TRBJ1-6, with D perhaps matching TRBD1 (5 bases). V was cut by 0 bases and J by 6 bases, with 10 bases left in between. The CDR3 is 15 amino acids. The germline V gene encodes CDR1 SGHRS and CDR2 YFSETQ. CDR3 nucleotides: TGCGCCAGCAGCTTGGCCGGGACTCTTAATTCACCCCTCCACTTT. This codes for CASSLAGTLNSPLHF.

CDR3 loop: CASSTRQGARLAREQYF. The CDR3 bases are TGTGCCAGCAGCACCCGACAGGGGGCGCGTCTTGCCCGCGAGCAGTACTTC. This sequence joins TRBV11-3 and TRBJ2-7; 10 bases agree with TRBD1. The length of the CDR3 is 17 residues. The germline gives CDR1 SGHNT, CDR2 YENEEA. Trimming cost V 5 bases and J 6 bases; bases outside gene matches: 16.

This rearrangement joins TRBV24-1 to TRBJ2-5; perhaps TRBD2 as D (5 bases). Germline CDR1 KGHDR, CDR2 SFDVKD. The V end was cut by 9 bases, the J end by 5 bases, with 18 bases between. The CDR3 extends over 14 amino acids. The CDR3: CATYPTGLRETQYF. CDR3 coding DNA: TGTGCCACCTACCCGACGGGGTTGAGGGAGACCCAGTACTTC.

The rearrangement uses TRBV6-1 and TRBJ1-6; 7 bases are shared with TRBD1. V trimming: 4 bases; J trimming: 5 bases; junction bases outside the gene matches: 8. Germline V gene sequence: CDR1 MNHNS, CDR2 SASEGT. CDR3 length: 16 residues. CDR3 loop: CASSAPTGSDNSPLHF. CDR3 DNA: TGTGCCAGCAGTGCCCCGACAGGGTCGGATAATTCACCCCTCCACTTT.

The gene calls are TRBV19 and TRBJ2-7; TRBD1 agrees at 7 bases. CDR3 length: 13 amino acids. Germline V gene data show CDR1 as LNHDA and CDR2 as SQIVND (reference sequence). The ends lost 5 bases at V and 3 bases at J; junction bases unmatched: 4. The CDR3 spells CASSVTGNYEQYF. The CDR3 nucleotides are TGTGCCAGTAGTGTGACAGGGAACTACGAGCAGTACTTC.